A single sample gave rise to the 15 T cell receptor beta chains below, sequenced in a study of OX40 agonist ivuxolimab in advanced cancers. Method: immunoSEQ multiplex PCR; TCRdb's copy keeps in-frame clones and lacks some. The table records some 46,000 clones, approximately 80% of them present only once. Source: CD4+ or CD8+ T cells sorted from blood, taken in a trial of the OX40 agonist ivuxolimab. These TCRs come from an adult with an advanced solid tumor such as melanoma, head and neck, liver or kidney cancer.

The genes are TRBV5-1 and TRBJ2-7, with a possible D match to TRBD1 (5 bases). There are 15 residues in the CDR3. Between the trimmed V and J ends, which lost 4 bases and 2 bases, there was a span of 16 bases. Germline V gives CDR1 SGHRS, CDR2 YFSETQ. The CDR3 spells CASSQIRGLTYEQYF. The CDR3 DNA sequence: TGCGCCAGCAGCCAAATAAGGGGCCTGACCTACGAGCAGTACTTC.

Only a few counts were recorded for this clone. The chain has TRBV7-2 and TRBJ2-1; 9 bases are a match to TRBD2. Germline assignment: CDR1 SGHTA and CDR2 FQGNSA. The CDR3 consists of 16 residues. The ends lost 2 bases at V and 9 bases at J; junction bases unmatched: 11. The CDR3 loop reads CASSLKAGGAHFEQFF. The CDR3 nucleotides are TGTGCCAGCAGCTTAAAGGCGGGGGGGGCCCATTTTGAGCAGTTCTTC.

V usage is TRBV9 and J usage is TRBJ1-3; perhaps TRBD1 as D (5 bases). Trimming took 4 bases from V and 0 from J, leaving 14 bases between them. The CDR3 runs to 16 residues. Germline V gene data show CDR1 as SGDLS and CDR2 as YYNGEE. The CDR3 DNA follows: TGTGCCAGCAGCTCACGGGGGACCCCCTCTGGAAACACCATATATTTT. It translates to CASSSRGTPSGNTIYF.

The V and J genes are TRBV6-1 and TRBJ1-1; D gene uncertain. The germline V gene encodes CDR1 MNHNS and CDR2 SASEGT. V shed 4 bases and J shed 3 bases, with 9 bases lying between them. The CDR3 spans 13 residues. DNA of the CDR3: TGTGCCAGCAGTGGTCTATTTTACACTGAAGCTTTCTTT. This gives the protein CASSGLFYTEAFF.

In this sample, this clone turned up once. The chain recombines TRBV27 with TRBJ2-2; either TRBD1 or TRBD2 may supply D (5 bases each). V lost 10 bases to trimming and J lost 1 base, with 19 bases between them. This CDR3 has 16 residues. Germline CDR1 is MNHEY and CDR2 is SMNVEV (reference sequence). DNA for the CDR3: TGTGCCACCCGGAAGAGGAGAGGGGAGAACACCGGGGAGCTGTTTTTT. Translation: CATRKRRGENTGELFF.

In this sample, this clone turned up a few times. The chain carries TRBV27 and TRBJ2-1; 14 bases are shared with TRBD2. V was clipped by 7 bases and J by 9 bases; unmatched bases: 8. The CDR3 runs 15 residues. CDR1 is MNHEY and CDR2 is SMNVEV in the germline V gene (reference sequence). CDR3 in DNA: TGTGCCAGCACCCTGGGACTAGCGGGAGTTGGTGAGCAGTTCTTC. It codes for CASTLGLAGVGEQFF.

This clone was recorded once. The chain combines TRBV18 with TRBJ2-5; D perhaps matches TRBD2 (5 bases). With 5 bases removed from V and 2 bases from J, the gap between germline ends came to 12 bases. Germline V gene data show CDR1 as KGHSH and CDR2 as LQKENI. There are 14 residues in the CDR3. CDR3 bases: TGTGCCAGCTCATTCCCGTCGGGGCAAGAGACCCAGTACTTC. This encodes CASSFPSGQETQYF.

This clone came up once. The V gene is TRBV13, the J gene TRBJ1-5; a possible D gene is TRBD1 (6 bases). CDR3 size: 15 residues. Germline assignment: CDR1 PRHDT and CDR2 FYEKMQ (reference sequence). Between the trimmed V and J ends, which lost 0 bases and 0 bases, there was a span of 6 bases. CDR3 loop: CASSLGGASNQPQHF. The CDR3 region has the DNA TGTGCCAGCAGCTTAGGGGGGGCTAGCAATCAGCCCCAGCATTTT. The full variable domain, in which reference TRBV13 and TRBJ1-5 provide the parts outside the CDR3, is AAGVIQSPRHLIKEKRETATLKCYPIPRHDTVYWYQQGPGQDPQFLISFYEKMQSDKGSIPDRFSAQQFSDYHSELNMSSLELGDSALYFCASSLGGASNQPQHFGDGTRLSIL.

V gene TRBV5-1 combines with J gene TRBJ2-7; D unresolved. Germline V gene lookup returns CDR1 SGHRS and CDR2 YFSETQ. The CDR3 runs 13 residues. V lost 1 base and J 2 bases, leaving 7 bases between the germline ends. CDR3 residues: CASSLTVPYEQYF. CDR3 bases: TGCGCCAGCAGCTTGACAGTCCCCTACGAGCAGTACTTC.

With respect to this clone: The sample has other DNA sequences that encode this CDR3 too. The V and J genes are TRBV29-1 and TRBJ1-2, with 7 bases identical to TRBD1. Losses at the gene ends were 7 bases for V and 3 bases for J; bases not matched to a gene: 2. CDR1 and CDR2 from the germline V gene are SQVTM and ANQGSEA. The CDR3 is 11 amino acids. CDR3 bases: TGCAGCGCCGGGACAGACTATGGCTACACCTTC. Protein sequence: CSAGTDYGYTF.

Concerning this clone itself: The identical CDR3 is also encoded by other nucleotide sequences in the sample. The rearrangement joins TRBV5-6 to TRBJ1-2; no clear D gene. This CDR3 has 13 amino acids. Germline V gene lookup returns CDR1 SGHDT and CDR2 YYEEEE. V was trimmed by 2 bases and J by 2 bases, leaving 7 bases between them. Here the CDR3 DNA reads TGTGCCAGCAGCTTAGGGCAGAACTATGGCTACACCTTC. It encodes CASSLGQNYGYTF.

The V and J genes are TRBV15 and TRBJ2-3; the D gene is possibly TRBD2 (5 bases). V was pared by 5 bases and J by 0 bases, with 15 bases between. CDR1 is LNHNV, CDR2 YYDKDF, per germline (reference sequence). This CDR3 region has 16 residues. The CDR3 reads CATSAGGASSTDTQYF. The DNA of the CDR3 is TGTGCCACCAGCGCGGGCGGAGCGTCTAGCACAGATACGCAGTATTTT. Full variable domain (missing parts from reference TRBV15 and TRBJ2-3): DAMVIQNPRYQVTQFGKPVTLSCSQTLNHNVMYWYQQKSSQAPKLLFHYYDKDFNNEADTPDNFQSRRPNTSFCFLDIRSPGLGDTAMYLCATSAGGASSTDTQYFGPGTRLTVL.

The chain employs TRBV29-1 and TRBJ2-7, with D possibly being TRBD1 (7 bases). The V gene lost 7 bases and the J gene lost 6 bases, with 19 bases spanning the gap. Germline CDR1 is SQVTM and CDR2 is ANQGSEA. This CDR3 comprises 13 residues. Here the CDR3 reads CSAGEQGTLEQYF. The CDR3 region has the DNA TGCAGCGCGGGGGAACAGGGGACCCTCGAGCAGTACTTC.

J is TRBJ2-2 and V is TRBV11-2; 9 bases align to TRBD1. The CDR3 is made up of 15 amino acids. The germline V gene has CDR1 SGHAT and CDR2 FQNNGV. The J segment lost 4 bases and the V segment lost 4 bases, leaving 4 bases of the junction unmatched. The CDR3 sequence is CASSYYRGRTGELFF. In DNA, the CDR3 is TGTGCCAGCAGCTACTACAGGGGGCGCACCGGGGAGCTGTTTTTT.

The chain has TRBV18 and TRBJ2-3; D not certain. The ends were cut back, 1 base at V and 5 bases at J, with 4 bases in the middle. The CDR3 is 12 residues long. The germline V gene has CDR1 KGHSH and CDR2 LQKENI. This chain's CDR3 is CASSPQGDTQYF. The CDR3 region has the DNA TGTGCCAGCTCACCACAGGGAGATACGCAGTATTTT.